A selection of T cell receptor beta chains follows, all from one sample in a study of T cell responses to AZD1222 COVID-19 vaccine. Profiling relied on immunoSEQ multiplex PCR, and the TCRdb table lists in-frame clones only, not all of them. Of roughly 150,000 clones in the sample, over 65% were seen once. Sequenced material: peripheral blood, taken on day 0 of AZD1222 vaccination. The receptors derive from an adult in good health. Both conserved end residues are part of each CDR3. The D gene is left open where the match is weak. Not all rows give a size; the values are once, few, many and, for expanded clones, a class.

size	length	D	V	J	DNA	CDR3
NA	15	NA	TRBV5-1	TRBJ1-1	TGCGCCAGCAGCGCGGACAGCTTACTGAACACTGAAGCTTTCTTT	CASSADSLLNTEAFF
NA	14	NA	TRBV9	TRBJ2-1	TGTGCCAGCAGCGTAGGACGGGGCTACAATGAGCAGTTCTTC	CASSVGRGYNEQFF
NA	13	TRBD2	TRBV30	TRBJ2-7	TGTGCCTGGAGCGCTAGCGGGAGTTACGAGCAGTACTTC	CAWSASGSYEQYF
NA	17	TRBD1	TRBV4-1	TRBJ1-1	TGCGCCAGCAGCCAATTCCAGGGGGCTGAGGGCGACACTGAAGCTTTCTTT	CASSQFQGAEGDTEAFF
NA	15	NA	TRBV4-1	TRBJ1-1	TGCGCCAGCAGCCAGGAGACAGGATTTAGAGCTGAAGCTTTCTTT	CASSQETGFRAEAFF
NA	14	NA	TRBV28	TRBJ1-5	TGTGCCAGCAGACCCACCAGGGGCGTGAAGCCCCAGCATTTT	CASRPTRGVKPQHF
NA	15	TRBD1	TRBV6-5	TRBJ1-2	TGTGCCAGCTCTAAGGTCGGGACAGGAGTTGATGGCTACACCTTC	CASSKVGTGVDGYTF
NA	16	NA	TRBV4-1	TRBJ2-7	TGCGCCAGCAGCCAAGGATGGCAGGGTAGCTCCTACGAGCAGTACTTC	CASSQGWQGSSYEQYF
once	14	NA	TRBV29-1	TRBJ2-3	TGCAGCCAAATTGGAGGGGATAGCACAGATACGCAGTATTTT	CSQIGGDSTDTQYF
NA	13	TRBD1	TRBV27	TRBJ1-4	TGTGCCAGCCGGGACAGCGGGATTGAAAAACTGTTTTTT	CASRDSGIEKLFF
once	15	NA	TRBV28	TRBJ1-6	TGTGCCAGCAGGCCCTATGGGGGGGGCAATTCACCCCTCCACTTT	CASRPYGGGNSPLHF
NA	15	NA	TRBV19	TRBJ1-2	TGTGCCAGTAGTCCGCAGGCTGGAACTAACTATGGCTACACCTTC	CASSPQAGTNYGYTF
few	14	NA	TRBV18	TRBJ1-5	TGTGCCAGCTCACCGACGAGGGGGAATCAGCCCCAGCATTTT	CASSPTRGNQPQHF
NA	13	NA	TRBV6-1	TRBJ1-2	TGTGCCAGCAGTGAAAAGCAAGGCGGTGGCTACACCTTC	CASSEKQGGGYTF
few	14	NA	TRBV6-6	TRBJ1-5	TGTGCCAGCAATGGACGGGGAGGCAATCAGCCCCAGCATTTT	CASNGRGGNQPQHF
NA	15	TRBD1	TRBV29-1	TRBJ1-4	TGCAGCGTTGTGGGTCCCGACAGGGGGCGTGAAAAACTGTTTTTT	CSVVGPDRGREKLFF
NA	13	NA	TRBV10-3	TRBJ1-1	TGTGCCATCACTAGGGAAGAGAACACTGAAGCTTTCTTT	CAITREENTEAFF
NA	13	NA	TRBV4-1	TRBJ2-1	TGCGCCAGCAGCCAAGGACCAGACAATGAGCAGTTCTTC	CASSQGPDNEQFF
NA	14	TRBD1	TRBV30	TRBJ2-7	TGTGCCTGGAGTAGGGACAGGGGTGTGGGCGAGCAGTACTTC	CAWSRDRGVGEQYF
NA	15	TRBD1	TRBV30	TRBJ1-1	TGTGCCTGGAGTTCGGCAGGGGGCAGGAACACTGAAGCTTTCTTT	CAWSSAGGRNTEAFF
once	14	NA	TRBV5-5	TRBJ1-1	TGTGCCAGCAGCTACCAAGGGGCGAACACTGAAGCTTTCTTT	CASSYQGANTEAFF
NA	19	TRBD1	TRBV19	TRBJ1-1	TGTGCCAGTAGTCCCTGGATTACCGGGACAGGGGGCCGGGGCACTGAAGCTTTCTTT	CASSPWITGTGGRGTEAFF
once	12	NA	TRBV29-1	TRBJ1-5	TGCAGCGTTGGGTCCCGAAATCAGCCCCAGCATTTT	CSVGSRNQPQHF
NA	15	NA	TRBV15	TRBJ1-5	TGTGCCACCAGCAGAGCCGGCTATAGCAATCAGCCCCAGCATTTT	CATSRAGYSNQPQHF
NA	15	NA	TRBV28	TRBJ1-4	TGTGCCATCGGGAAACCGGGACCCTCTAATGAAAAACTGTTTTTT	CAIGKPGPSNEKLFF
NA	13	NA	TRBV28	TRBJ1-1	TGTGCCAGCAGTGCTACGACGAACACTGAAGCTTTCTTT	CASSATTNTEAFF
NA	13	NA	TRBV7-9	TRBJ1-4	TGTGCCAGCAGCTCCCTGATTAATGAAAAACTGTTTTTT	CASSSLINEKLFF
NA	13	NA	TRBV6-5	TRBJ1-1	TGTGCCAGCAGTTACGATGGGGGGACTGAAGCTTTCTTT	CASSYDGGTEAFF
NA	16	NA	TRBV28	TRBJ2-2	TGTGCCAGCAGTCCCTGGCCTCAGGCAGAAGGCGGGGAGCTGTTTTTT	CASSPWPQAEGGELFF
few	17	NA	TRBV3-1/TRBV3-2	TRBJ2-7	TGTGCCAGCAGCCAAGGTCAAGCCAGGGCTCCCTCCTACGAGCAGTACTTC	CASSQGQARAPSYEQYF
once	14	NA	TRBV28	TRBJ1-3	TGTGCCAGCAGTTACCGGACGCACGGAAACACCATATATTTT	CASSYRTHGNTIYF
NA	13	NA	TRBV28	TRBJ2-7	TGTGCCAGCAGTCCCCCCGAGGCAGCGCTAGAGTACTTC	CASSPPEAALEYF
NA	14	TRBD1	TRBV5-1	TRBJ1-2	TGCGCCAGCAATCCGGGACAGGGGAACTATGGCTACACCTTC	CASNPGQGNYGYTF
NA	15	NA	TRBV11-2	TRBJ2-2	TGTGCCAGCAGCTTTTGGGTGGAGGACACCGGGGAGCTGTTTTTT	CASSFWVEDTGELFF
NA	14	NA	TRBV20-1	TRBJ1-2	TGCAGTGCTAGTGGGTCCGGGACACTCTATGGCTACACCTTC	CSASGSGTLYGYTF
NA	13	NA	TRBV27	TRBJ2-2	TGTGCCAGCAGTGAGTACAGCACCGGGGAGCTGTTTTTT	CASSEYSTGELFF
NA	14	TRBD1	TRBV5-5	TRBJ1-5	TGTGCCAGCAGCTTGAGGGACAGGGCTCAGCCCCAGCATTTT	CASSLRDRAQPQHF
NA	13	NA	TRBV7-2	TRBJ1-1	TGTGCCAGCAGCTTAGAAGAGTTCACTGAAGCTTTCTTT	CASSLEEFTEAFF
NA	19	NA	TRBV14	TRBJ1-3	TGTGCCAGCAGCCAACTCCTAGGGAAAACAGCAATCTCTGGAAACACCATATATTTT	CASSQLLGKTAISGNTIYF
NA	16	NA	TRBV7-3	TRBJ2-1	TGTGCCAGCAGTCTCGGTAGCGGAGGCGCCTACAATGAGCAGTTCTTC	CASSLGSGGAYNEQFF
NA	15	NA	TRBV28	TRBJ1-5	TGTGCCAGCAGTAAGGGAGGTGAGGGTAATCAGCCCCAGCATTTT	CASSKGGEGNQPQHF
NA	15	TRBD1	TRBV27	TRBJ2-1	TGTGCCAGCAGCGGACAGGGAAGCTCCTACAATGAGCAGTTCTTC	CASSGQGSSYNEQFF